One and the same sample provided the 12 T cell receptor beta chains below, sequenced in a study of blood T cell repertoires in COVID-19 (dated by TCRdb to 2020 to 2021). Libraries were prepared through the immunoSEQ multiplex PCR assay. Here the immuneACCESS table is served through TCRdb, limited to in-frame sequences with V and J called. Missing clones are a known gap in these copies; in checked studies unresolved V genes cover under half, and the rest lacks a known reason. Across this sample there are around 99,000 clones, with 80% to 85% seen only once. Together, the top ten hold 4% to 5.5% of the sample. Specimen: peripheral blood. The receptors stem from a man aged 65 to 79 with acute or convalescent COVID-19.

This chain links TRBV28 with TRBJ1-6, with 9 positions matching TRBD1. The CDR3 has 13 residues. V lost 8 bases to trimming and J lost 7 bases; unmatched junction nucleotides: 3. The germline gives CDR1 MDHEN, CDR2 SYDVKM. Written as DNA, the CDR3 is TGTGCCAGCGGGACAGGGTGGAATTCACCCCTCCACTTT. Amino acid sequence: CASGTGWNSPLHF. The complete variable domain, with remaining parts taken from reference TRBV28 and TRBJ1-6, reads DVKVTQSSRYLVKRTGEKVFLECVQDMDHENMFWYRQDPGLGLRLIYFSYDVKMKEKGDIPEGYSVSREKKERFSLILESASTNQTSMYLCASGTGWNSPLHFGNGTRLTVT.

For this clone: This specimen includes other DNA sequences encoding the same CDR3. CDR3 sequence: CASSVALAGGTDTQYF. CDR3 DNA sequence: TGTGCCAGCAGCGTAGCTCTGGCAGGGGGGACAGATACGCAGTATTTT. The chain combines TRBV9 with TRBJ2-3, with D maybe TRBD1 (7 bases). CDR1 and CDR2 (germline): SGDLS, YYNGEE. The ends were cut back, 0 bases at V and 3 bases at J, with 14 bases in the middle. This CDR3 region has 16 residues.

The chain employs TRBV18 and TRBJ2-7; 8 bases agree with TRBD1. Losses at the gene ends were 6 bases for V and 1 base for J; bases not matched to a gene: 11. Germline CDR1 is KGHSH and CDR2 is LQKENI. The CDR3 consists of 16 residues. The CDR3 DNA reads TGTGCCAGCTCGCCCCGACAGGGGATGAGTTCCTACGAGCAGTACTTC. Residues: CASSPRQGMSSYEQYF.

The CDR3 sequence: CASSEGTGGWGYTF. The CDR3 coding sequence is TGTGCCAGCAGTGAAGGGACAGGGGGCTGGGGCTACACCTTC. This chain uses TRBV25-1 with TRBJ1-2, with 12 nucleotides matching TRBD1. The CDR3 spans 14 residues. With V trimmed by 2 bases and J by 8 bases, 3 bases remained unmatched. Germline CDR1 and CDR2: MGHDK and SYGVNS.

V usage is TRBV11-2 and J usage is TRBJ2-5; TRBD2 agrees at 7 bases. The CDR3 covers 15 residues. The V and J ends lost 5 bases and 4 bases, in that order; junction bases with no gene match: 10. Germline V gene data show CDR1 as SGHAT and CDR2 as FQNNGV. Here the CDR3 reads CASSPGGIRPETQYF. DNA of the CDR3: TGTGCCAGCAGCCCCGGGGGGATACGGCCAGAGACCCAGTACTTC. Filled out from reference TRBV11-2 and TRBJ2-5, the complete variable domain reads EAGVAQSPRYKIIEKRQSVAFWCNPISGHATLYWYQQILGQGPKLLIQFQNNGVVDDSQLPKDRFSAERLKGVDSTLKIQPAKLEDSAVYLCASSPGGIRPETQYFGPGTRLLVL.

The CDR3 DNA sequence: TGTGCCAGCAGCTTAGGGGCGGGGGGGCCCTACAATGAGCAGTTCTTC. This gives the protein CASSLGAGGPYNEQFF. The rearrangement uses TRBV11-2 and TRBJ2-1; the match to TRBD2 covers 9 bases. CDR1 is SGHAT, CDR2 FQNNGV, per germline. The CDR3 covers 16 residues. J gave up 2 bases and V 1 base, and 3 bases lay outside the gene matches.

The V call is TRBV7-6, the J call TRBJ1-1; D is uncertain. The CDR3 covers 15 residues. Germline loops: CDR1 SGHVS, CDR2 FNYEAQ. V lost 2 bases to trimming and J lost 3 bases, with 13 bases between them. The CDR3 coding sequence is TGTGCCAGCAGCTTAAACGGACCAGCGGACACTGAAGCTTTCTTT. Protein sequence: CASSLNGPADTEAFF.

The chain is built from TRBV6-4 and TRBJ2-1; TRBD1 matches 10 bases. Trimming cost V 2 bases and J 8 bases; bases outside gene matches: 3. CDR3 length: 14 residues. Per germline, CDR1 MRHNA and CDR2 SNTAGT. The CDR3 DNA reads TGTGCCAGCAGTGACCGGGACAGGGGACATGAGCAGTTCTTC. This encodes CASSDRDRGHEQFF.

The rearrangement uses TRBV7-3 and TRBJ1-2; 7 bases map to TRBD1. V lost 5 bases, J lost 8 bases, and 8 bases stayed unmatched. Germline V gives CDR1 SGHTA, CDR2 FQGTGA. The CDR3 is 13 residues long. The CDR3 spells CASSPVGGRGYTF. The CDR3 DNA sequence: TGTGCCAGCAGCCCCGTAGGGGGCAGGGGCTACACCTTC. Drawing the rest from reference TRBV7-3 and TRBJ1-2, the complete variable domain is GAGVSQTPSNKVTEKGKYVELRCDPISGHTALYWYRQSLGQGPEFLIYFQGTGAADDSGLPNDRFFAVRPEGSVSTLKIQRTERGDSAVYLCASSPVGGRGYTFGSGTRLTVV.

V is TRBV6-1 and J is TRBJ1-5; D is ambiguous. CDR3 length: 15 amino acids. Per germline, CDR1 MNHNS and CDR2 SASEGT. Trimming took off 1 base at V and 6 bases at J, with 13 bases between the two ends. In DNA form, the CDR3 reads TGTGCCAGCAGTGAAGTGGGTTTTGGAGCTCAGCCCCAGCATTTT. It yields the protein CASSEVGFGAQPQHF.

The chain has TRBV3-1 (or the pseudogene TRBV3-2) and TRBJ2-1; 7 bases are shared with TRBD2. V was clipped by 4 bases and J by 10 bases; unmatched bases: 13. Germline V lookup: CDR1 LGHDT, CDR2 YNNKEL (reference sequence). The CDR3 sequence is 15 residues long. In DNA, the CDR3 is TGTGCCAGCAGCCCAAGACGAACAAAAGCGGGGGAGCAGTTCTTC. Translating gives CASSPRRTKAGEQFF.

V is TRBV10-3 and J is TRBJ2-1; D might be TRBD2 (5 bases). Per germline, CDR1 ENHRY and CDR2 SYGVKD. The CDR3 consists of 12 residues. V gave up 7 bases and J gave up 9 bases, with 13 bases separating them. CDR3 amino acids: CAIISSGGEQFF. CDR3 sequence (DNA): TGTGCCATCATCAGCAGCGGCGGTGAGCAGTTCTTC.